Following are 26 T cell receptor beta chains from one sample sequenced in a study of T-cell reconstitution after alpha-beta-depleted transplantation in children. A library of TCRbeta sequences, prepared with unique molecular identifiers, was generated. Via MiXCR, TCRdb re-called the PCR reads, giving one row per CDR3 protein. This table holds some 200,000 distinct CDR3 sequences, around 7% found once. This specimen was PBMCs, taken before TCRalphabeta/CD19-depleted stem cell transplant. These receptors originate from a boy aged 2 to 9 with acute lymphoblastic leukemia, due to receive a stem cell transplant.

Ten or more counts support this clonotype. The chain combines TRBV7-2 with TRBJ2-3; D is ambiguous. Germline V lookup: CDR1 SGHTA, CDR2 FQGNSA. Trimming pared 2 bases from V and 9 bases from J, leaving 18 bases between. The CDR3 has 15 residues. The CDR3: CASSLTPTEASTQYF. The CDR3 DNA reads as TGTGCCAGCAGCTTAACCCCGACGGAAGCTTCGACGCAGTATTTT.

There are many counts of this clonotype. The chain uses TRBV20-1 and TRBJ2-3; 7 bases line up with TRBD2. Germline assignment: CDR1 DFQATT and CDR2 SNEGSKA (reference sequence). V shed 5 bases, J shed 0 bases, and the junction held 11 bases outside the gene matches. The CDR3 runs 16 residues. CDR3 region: CSASVWAGVSTDTQYF. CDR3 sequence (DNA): TGCAGTGCTTCCGTCTGGGCGGGGGTTAGCACAGATACGCAGTATTTT.

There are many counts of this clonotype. CDR3 DNA sequence: TGTGCCAGCAGTGAGCCGGGAGATCCTGAGCAGTTCTTC. Amino acids: CASSEPGDPEQFF. V is TRBV2 and J is TRBJ2-1; D is possibly TRBD2 (6 bases). V lost 3 bases and J lost 9, with 12 bases in between. Germline values: CDR1 SNHLY, CDR2 FYNNEI. The CDR3 runs to 13 residues.

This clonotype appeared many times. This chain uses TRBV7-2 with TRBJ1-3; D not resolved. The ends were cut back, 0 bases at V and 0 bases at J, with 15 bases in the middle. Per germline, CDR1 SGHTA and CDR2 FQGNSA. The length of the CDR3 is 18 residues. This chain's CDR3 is CASSLAPPDIFSGNTIYF. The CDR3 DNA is TGTGCCAGCAGCTTAGCCCCGCCTGACATCTTCTCTGGAAACACCATATATTTT.

CDR3 in amino acids: CASRGLAGGERLEQYF. The CDR3 DNA follows: TGTGCCAGCAGGGGACTAGCGGGAGGAGAAAGGCTCGAGCAGTACTTC. This chain connects TRBV6-2 or TRBV6-3 to TRBJ2-7; 15 positions match TRBD2. V lost 6 bases to trimming and J lost 6 bases; unmatched junction nucleotides: 9. CDR1 and CDR2 from the germline V gene are MNHEY and SVGEGT. CDR3 length equals 16 residues.

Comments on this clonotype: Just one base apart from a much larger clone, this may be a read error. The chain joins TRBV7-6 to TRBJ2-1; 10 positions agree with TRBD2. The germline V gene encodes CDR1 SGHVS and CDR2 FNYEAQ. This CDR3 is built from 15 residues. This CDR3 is CAGSLGLAGAREQFF. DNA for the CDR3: TGTGCCGGCAGCTTAGGGCTAGCGGGAGCTCGGGAGCAGTTCTTC.

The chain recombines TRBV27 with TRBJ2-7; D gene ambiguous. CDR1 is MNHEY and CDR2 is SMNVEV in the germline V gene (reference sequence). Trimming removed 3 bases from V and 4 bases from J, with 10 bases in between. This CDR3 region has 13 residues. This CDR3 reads CASSFAPEYEQYF. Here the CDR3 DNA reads TGTGCCAGCAGTTTCGCGCCCGAATACGAGCAGTACTTC.

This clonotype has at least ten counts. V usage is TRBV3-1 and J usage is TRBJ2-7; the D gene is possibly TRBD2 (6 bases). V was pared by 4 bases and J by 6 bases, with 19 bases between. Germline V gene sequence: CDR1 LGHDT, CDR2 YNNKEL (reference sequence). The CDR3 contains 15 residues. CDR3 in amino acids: CASSRTASDPLEQYF. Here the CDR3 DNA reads TGTGCCAGCAGCCGGACTGCTAGCGATCCCCTCGAGCAGTACTTC.

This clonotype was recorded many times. The CDR3: CASSWRGLSTEAFF. The CDR3 DNA sequence: TGCGCCAGCAGCTGGAGGGGGCTGAGCACTGAAGCTTTCTTT. V usage is TRBV5-1 and J usage is TRBJ1-1; TRBD1 agrees at 7 bases. The V gene end was trimmed by 3 bases and the J gene end by 4 bases; junction bases not matched to a gene: 6. Germline lookup yields CDR1 SGHRS and CDR2 YFSETQ. The CDR3 is 14 residues long.

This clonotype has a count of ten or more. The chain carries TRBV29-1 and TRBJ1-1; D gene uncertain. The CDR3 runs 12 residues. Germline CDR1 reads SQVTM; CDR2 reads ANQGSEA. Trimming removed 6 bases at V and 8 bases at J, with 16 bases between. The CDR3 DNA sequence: TGCAGCGTGAGGTCGGACGGCGGGGAAGCTTTCTTT. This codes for CSVRSDGGEAFF. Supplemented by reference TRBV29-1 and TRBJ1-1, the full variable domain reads SAVISQKPSRDICQRGTSLTIQCQVDSQVTMMFWYRQQPGQSLTLIATANQGSEATYESGFVIDKFPISRPNLTFSTLTVSNMSPEDSSIYLCSVRSDGGEAFFGQGTRLTVV.

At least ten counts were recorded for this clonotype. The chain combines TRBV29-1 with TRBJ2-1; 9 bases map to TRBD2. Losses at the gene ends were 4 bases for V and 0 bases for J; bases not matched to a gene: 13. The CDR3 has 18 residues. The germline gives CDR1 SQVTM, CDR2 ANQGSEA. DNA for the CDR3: TGCAGCGTTGGGGGGGGGCTAGCGGGAAGGAGCTCCTACAATGAGCAGTTCTTC. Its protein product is CSVGGGLAGRSSYNEQFF.

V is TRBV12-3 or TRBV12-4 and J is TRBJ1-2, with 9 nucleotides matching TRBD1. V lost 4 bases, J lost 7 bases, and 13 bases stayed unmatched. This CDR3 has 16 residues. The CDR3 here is CASSSPRGDRESGYTF. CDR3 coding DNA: TGTGCCAGCAGTTCCCCGCGAGGGGACAGGGAGAGTGGCTACACCTTC.

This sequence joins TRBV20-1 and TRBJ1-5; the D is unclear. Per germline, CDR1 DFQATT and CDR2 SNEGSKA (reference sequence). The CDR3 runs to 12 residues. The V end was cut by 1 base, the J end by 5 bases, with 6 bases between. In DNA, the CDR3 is TGCAGTGCTAGAGGGGGAGATCAGCCCCAGCATTTT. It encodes CSARGGDQPQHF.

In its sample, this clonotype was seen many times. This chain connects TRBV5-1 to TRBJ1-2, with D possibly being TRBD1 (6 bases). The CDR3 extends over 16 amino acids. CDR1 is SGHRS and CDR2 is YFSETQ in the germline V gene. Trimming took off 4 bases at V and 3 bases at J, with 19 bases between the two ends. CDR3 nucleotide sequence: TGCGCCAGCAGCCCTGTTGCGGGGGGCGAAGACTATGGCTACACCTTC. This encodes CASSPVAGGEDYGYTF.

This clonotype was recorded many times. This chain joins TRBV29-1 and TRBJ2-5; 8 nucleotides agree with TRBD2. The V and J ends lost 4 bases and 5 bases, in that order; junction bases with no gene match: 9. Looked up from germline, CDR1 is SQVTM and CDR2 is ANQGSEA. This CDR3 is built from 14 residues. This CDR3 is CSVGLPGLEETQYF. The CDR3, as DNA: TGCAGCGTTGGCCTCCCGGGACTAGAGGAGACCCAGTACTTC.

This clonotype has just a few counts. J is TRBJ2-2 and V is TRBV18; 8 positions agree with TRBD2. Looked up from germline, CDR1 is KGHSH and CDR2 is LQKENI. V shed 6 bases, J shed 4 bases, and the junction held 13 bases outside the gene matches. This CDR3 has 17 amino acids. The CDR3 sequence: CASSPRSGGGITGELFF. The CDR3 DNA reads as TGTGCCAGCTCCCCCCGGTCCGGCGGGGGGATCACCGGGGAGCTGTTTTTT.

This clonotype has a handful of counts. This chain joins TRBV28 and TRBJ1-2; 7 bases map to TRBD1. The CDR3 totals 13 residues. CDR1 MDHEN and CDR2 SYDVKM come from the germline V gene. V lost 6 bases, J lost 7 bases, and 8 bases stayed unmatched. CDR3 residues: CASREDRFLGYTF. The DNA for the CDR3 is TGTGCCAGCAGGGAGGACAGGTTCCTTGGCTACACCTTC.

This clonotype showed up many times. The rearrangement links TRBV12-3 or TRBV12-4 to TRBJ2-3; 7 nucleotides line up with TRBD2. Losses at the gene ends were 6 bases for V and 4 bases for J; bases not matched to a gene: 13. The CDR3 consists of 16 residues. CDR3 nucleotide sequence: TGTGCCAGCAGGCGAACTAGCGTCCACCGCCCAGATACGCAGTATTTT. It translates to CASRRTSVHRPDTQYF.

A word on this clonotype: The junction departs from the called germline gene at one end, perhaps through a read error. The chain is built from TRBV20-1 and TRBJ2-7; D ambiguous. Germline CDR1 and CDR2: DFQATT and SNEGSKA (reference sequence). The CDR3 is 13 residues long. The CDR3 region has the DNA TGCAGTGCTAGAGTTGGAAAACCCTACGAGGAGTACTTC. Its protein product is CSARVGKPYEEYF.

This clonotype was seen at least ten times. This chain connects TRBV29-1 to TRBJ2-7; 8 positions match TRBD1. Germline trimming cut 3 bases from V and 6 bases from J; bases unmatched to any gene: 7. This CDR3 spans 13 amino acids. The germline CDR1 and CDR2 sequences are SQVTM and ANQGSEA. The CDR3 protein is CSVDAGTGSEQYF. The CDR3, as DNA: TGCAGCGTTGACGCCGGGACAGGTTCCGAGCAGTACTTC.

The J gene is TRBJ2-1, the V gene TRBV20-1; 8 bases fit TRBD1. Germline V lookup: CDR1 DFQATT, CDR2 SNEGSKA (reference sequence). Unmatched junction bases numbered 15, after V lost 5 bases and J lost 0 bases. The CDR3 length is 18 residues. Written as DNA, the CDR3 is TGCAGTGCTCCCCGACCAGGGGGCGTGCTTAGCTCCTACAATGAGCAGTTCTTC. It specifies CSAPRPGGVLSSYNEQFF.

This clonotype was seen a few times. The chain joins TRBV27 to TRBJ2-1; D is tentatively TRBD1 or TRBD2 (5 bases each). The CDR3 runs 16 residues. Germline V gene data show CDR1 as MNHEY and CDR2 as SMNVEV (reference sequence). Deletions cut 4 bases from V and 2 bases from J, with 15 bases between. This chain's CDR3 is CASSSSGSGTYNEQFF. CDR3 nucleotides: TGTGCCAGCAGTTCCTCAGGGAGCGGTACCTACAATGAGCAGTTCTTC.

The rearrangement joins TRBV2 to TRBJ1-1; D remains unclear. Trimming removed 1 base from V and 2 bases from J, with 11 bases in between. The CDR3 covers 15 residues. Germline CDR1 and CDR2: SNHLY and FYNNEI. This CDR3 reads CASSEGQPINTEAFF. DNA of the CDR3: TGTGCCAGCAGTGAAGGCCAGCCGATAAACACTGAAGCTTTCTTT. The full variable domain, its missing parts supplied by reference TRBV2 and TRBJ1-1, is EPEVTQTPSHQVTQMGQEVILRCVPISNHLYFYWYRQILGQKVEFLVSFYNNEISEKSEIFDDQFSVERPDGSNFTLKIRSTKLEDSAMYFCASSEGQPINTEAFFGQGTRLTVV.

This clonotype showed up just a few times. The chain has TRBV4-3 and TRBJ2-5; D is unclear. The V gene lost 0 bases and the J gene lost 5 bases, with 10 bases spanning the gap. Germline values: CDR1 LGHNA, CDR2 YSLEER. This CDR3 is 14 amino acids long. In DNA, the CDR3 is TGCGCCAGCAGCCAAGAAAAGCATCGGGAGACCCAGTACTTC. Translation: CASSQEKHRETQYF.

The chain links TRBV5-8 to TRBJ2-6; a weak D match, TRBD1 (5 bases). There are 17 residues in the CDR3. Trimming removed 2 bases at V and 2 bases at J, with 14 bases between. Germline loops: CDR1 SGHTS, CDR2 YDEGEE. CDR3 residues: CASSFVGQSAGANVLTF. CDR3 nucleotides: TGTGCCAGCAGCTTTGTGGGGCAGTCGGCTGGGGCCAACGTCCTGACTTTC. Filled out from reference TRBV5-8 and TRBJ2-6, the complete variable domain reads EAGVTQSPTHLIKTRGQQATLRCSPISGHTSVYWYQQALGLGLQFLLWYDEGEERNRGNFPPRFSGRQFPNYSSELNVNALELEDSALYLCASSFVGQSAGANVLTFGAGSRLTVL.

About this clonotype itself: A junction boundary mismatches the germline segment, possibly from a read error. This CDR3 reads CARSPGDEKLFF. In DNA form, the CDR3 reads TGTGCCAGGAGCCCAGGGGATGAAAAACTGTTTTTT. J is TRBJ1-4 and V is TRBV4-2; D possibly corresponds to TRBD1 (6 bases). Germline V gives CDR1 LGHNA, CDR2 YNFKEQ. The CDR3 totals 12 residues.